This T cell receptor (beta chain) was captured by sequencing in a study of blood T cell repertoires in COVID-19. Study-level background: Collection of acute and convalescent COVID-19 samples took place in the United States, Italy and Spain. T cells, B-cell-depleted T cells, or PBMCs provided the cDNA or gDNA that served as material.

In the authors' workflow: Amplification of reference gene primers was used by the study to estimate nucleated cell counts. Using immunoSEQ multiplex PCR, the repertoire was profiled, and TCRdb retains in-frame clones only, with some absent. The DNA gave D and trimming, while V, J and clone size come from that table. Counted here are more than 130,000 clones, just under 90% occurring once; the ten biggest clones make up about 4.3%. V lost 6 bases and J 8 bases, leaving 10 bases between the germline ends. CDR3 length equals 11 residues. This rearrangement joins TRBV12-3 or TRBV12-4 to TRBJ1-1; D not resolved. This sequence originates from a woman between 35 and 50 years old with acute or convalescent COVID-19. Source material: peripheral blood. The CDR3, as DNA: TGTGCCAGCAGCATGCGGGGAGAAGCTTTCTTT. This translates into CASSMRGEAFF.